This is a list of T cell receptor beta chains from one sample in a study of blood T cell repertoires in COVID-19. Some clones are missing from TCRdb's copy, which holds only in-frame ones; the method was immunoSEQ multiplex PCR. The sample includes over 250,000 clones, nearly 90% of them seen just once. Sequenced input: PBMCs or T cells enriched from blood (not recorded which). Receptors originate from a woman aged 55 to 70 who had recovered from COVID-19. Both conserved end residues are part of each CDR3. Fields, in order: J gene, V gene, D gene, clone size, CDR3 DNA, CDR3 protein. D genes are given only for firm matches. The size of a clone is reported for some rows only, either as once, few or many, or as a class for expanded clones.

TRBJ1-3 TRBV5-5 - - TGTGCCAGCAGCCCCGCCCTTGTCGGCACCATATATTTT CASSPALVGTIYF
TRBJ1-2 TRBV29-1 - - TGCAGCGTTGGGTTAGGCGGCGGCTACACCTTC CSVGLGGGYTF
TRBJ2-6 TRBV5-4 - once TGTGCCAGCAGCTTGGGAACAGCTAAGGCCAACGTCCTGACTTTC CASSLGTAKANVLTF
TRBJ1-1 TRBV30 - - TGTGCCTGGAGTCAAGGGGGCACTGAAGCTTTCTTT CAWSQGGTEAFF
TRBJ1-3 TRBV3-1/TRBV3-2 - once TGTGCCAGCAGCCAAGCCCGGCAGGCCTATTTTTACCACTCTGGAAACACCATATATTTT CASSQARQAYFYHSGNTIYF
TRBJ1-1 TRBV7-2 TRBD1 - TGTGCCAGCAGCCGCAGGGGGCTTACTGAAGCTTTCTTT CASSRRGLTEAFF
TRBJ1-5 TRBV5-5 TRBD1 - TGTGCCAGCAGCGCTCGACAGGGGGATCAGCCCCAGCATTTT CASSARQGDQPQHF
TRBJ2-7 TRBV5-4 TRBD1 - TGTGCCAGCAGCTCCGGGACAGGGTCCTACGAGCAGTACTTC CASSSGTGSYEQYF
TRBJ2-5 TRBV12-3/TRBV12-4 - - TGTGCCAGCGGGCAAAGAGAGACCCAGTACTTC CASGQRETQYF
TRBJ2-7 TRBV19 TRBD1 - TGTGCCAGTAGTATCCGGACAGGGAGATACGAGCAGTACTTC CASSIRTGRYEQYF
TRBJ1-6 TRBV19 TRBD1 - TGTGCCAGTACTCCGACAGGGGGAAATTCACCCCTCCACTTT CASTPTGGNSPLHF
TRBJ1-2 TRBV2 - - TGTGCCAGCAGTGTGACAGCATTAGAATATGGCTACACCTTC CASSVTALEYGYTF
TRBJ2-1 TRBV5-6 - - TGTGCCAGCAGCTTCTGGGGGCCGAAGAATGAGCAGTTCTTC CASSFWGPKNEQFF
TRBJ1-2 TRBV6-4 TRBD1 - TGTGCCAGCAGTGGAGGGGGCCATGGCTACACCTTC CASSGGGHGYTF
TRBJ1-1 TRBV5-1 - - TGCGCCAGCAGCTCCGGGGAGGGGTGGGCTGAAGCTTTCTTT CASSSGEGWAEAFF
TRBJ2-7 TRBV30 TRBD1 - TGTGCCTGGAGTGTAGGGACAGGGTTCCACGAGCAGTACTTC CAWSVGTGFHEQYF
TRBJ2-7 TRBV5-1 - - TGCGCCAGCAGCCGGGACTGGGGGTCGTTCTCCTACGAGCAGTACTTC CASSRDWGSFSYEQYF
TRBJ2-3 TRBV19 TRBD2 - TGTGCCAGTAGTATCGCTAGCGGGAGGGCAGATACGCAGTATTTT CASSIASGRADTQYF
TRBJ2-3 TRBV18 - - TGTGCCAGCTCACCTCAGGGTAGTTCCCCCCACATTACGCAGTATTTT CASSPQGSSPHITQYF
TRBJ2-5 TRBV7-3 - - TGTGCCAGCAGCTTTGGTTCGGAAGAGACCCAGTACTTC CASSFGSEETQYF
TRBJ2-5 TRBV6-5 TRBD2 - TGTGCCAGCAGTTACGGGACTAGCGGGGGCCAAGAGACCCAGTACTTC CASSYGTSGGQETQYF
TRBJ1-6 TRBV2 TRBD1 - TGTGCCAGCAACCCCGGACAGGGTTTTTCACCCCTCCACTTT CASNPGQGFSPLHF
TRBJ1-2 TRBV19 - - TGTGCCAGTAGAGAGGCCGACTATGGCTACACCTTC CASREADYGYTF
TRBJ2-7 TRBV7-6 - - TGTGCCAGCAGCCAGGGGACATATGAGCAGTACTTC CASSQGTYEQYF
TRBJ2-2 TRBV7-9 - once TGTGCCAGCAGTCAAGAGGGCGGGTCCGGGGAGCTGTTTTTT CASSQEGGSGELFF
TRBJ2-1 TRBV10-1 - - TGCGCCAGCAGCGAGCTTCGCGTCGGTGACAATGAGCAGTTCTTC CASSELRVGDNEQFF
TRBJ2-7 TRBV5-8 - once TGTGCCAGCAGTCCCCCGCGGAGGGGGCTCTACGAGCAGTACTTC CASSPPRRGLYEQYF
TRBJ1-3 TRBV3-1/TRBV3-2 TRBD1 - TGTGCCAGCAGCCAAGGGACAGGCTCTGGAAACACCATATATTTT CASSQGTGSGNTIYF
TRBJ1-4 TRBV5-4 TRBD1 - TGTGCCAGCAGCCCGGGACAGGGGGCGGGTGGTGAAAAACTGTTTTTT CASSPGQGAGGEKLFF
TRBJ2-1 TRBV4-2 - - TGTGCCAGCAGCCAAGTAGCTAGCCCCAATGAGCAGTTCTTC CASSQVASPNEQFF
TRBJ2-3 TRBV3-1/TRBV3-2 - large TGTGCCAGCAGCCAAGGGGGCCCCAATACGTCGCGATTT CASSQGGPNTSRF
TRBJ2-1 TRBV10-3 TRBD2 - TGTGCCATCAGTGCCATGACTAGCGGGAGGTACAATGAGCAGTTCTTC CAISAMTSGRYNEQFF
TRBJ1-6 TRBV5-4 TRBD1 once TGTGCCAGCAGGCCGGGACAGGGGGATTCACCCCTCCACTTT CASRPGQGDSPLHF
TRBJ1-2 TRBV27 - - TGTGCCAGCAGTTTCTCTCAGGGCTGGAGCTATGGCTACACCTTC CASSFSQGWSYGYTF
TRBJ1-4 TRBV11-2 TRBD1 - TGTGCCAGCAGCTTTCGCCGGGGGGGACAGGGAAGTGAAAAACTGTTTTTT CASSFRRGGQGSEKLFF
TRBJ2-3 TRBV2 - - TGTGCCAGCAGTGGGCGTTCAGGAATCACAGATACGCAGTATTTT CASSGRSGITDTQYF
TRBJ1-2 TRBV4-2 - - TGTGCCAGCACCCCAGGCAGGGCTTTCGGCGGCTACACCTTC CASTPGRAFGGYTF
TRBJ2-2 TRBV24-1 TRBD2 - TGTGCCACCAGTGATTCCCCGGGACTAGCGGGGGGGCCGGTCACCGGGGAGCTGTTTTTT CATSDSPGLAGGPVTGELFF
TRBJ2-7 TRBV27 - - TGTGCCAGCAGGACAGGCCGCCTCTCCTACGAGCAGTACTTC CASRTGRLSYEQYF
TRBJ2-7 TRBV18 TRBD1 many TGTGCCAGCTCACCATCCAGGGACAGACCCTACGAGCAGTACTTC CASSPSRDRPYEQYF
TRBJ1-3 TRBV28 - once TGTGCCAGCAGTTCTGGAGGTGGAAACACCATATATTTT CASSSGGGNTIYF
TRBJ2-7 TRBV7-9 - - TGTGCCAGCAGCTCCCGGACGGACAACTACGAGCAGTACTTC CASSSRTDNYEQYF
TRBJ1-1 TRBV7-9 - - TGTGCCAGCAGCTTACAGGGTCGGAACACTGAAGCTTTCTTT CASSLQGRNTEAFF
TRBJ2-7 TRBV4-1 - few TGCGCCAGCAGCCAAGATGACTGGGTTCGGGGTAACTACGAGCAGTACTTC CASSQDDWVRGNYEQYF
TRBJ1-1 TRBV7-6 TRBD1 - TGTGCCAGCAGCTTAGAACCAGGGGGCAGAGGTACTGAAGCTTTCTTT CASSLEPGGRGTEAFF
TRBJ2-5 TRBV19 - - TGTGCCAGTAGTTCCCTCGGGGGAGTGGAGACCCAGTACTTC CASSSLGGVETQYF
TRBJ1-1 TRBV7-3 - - TGTGCCAGCAGCTTCCAGGAGAACACTGAAGCTTTCTTT CASSFQENTEAFF
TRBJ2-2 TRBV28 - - TGTGCCAGCAGTACTCGAGCCGGGACATCCGGTACCGGGGAGCTGTTTTTT CASSTRAGTSGTGELFF
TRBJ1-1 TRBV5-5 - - TGTGCCAGCAGCTCCCCTCTGTTCGGCAGGGCTACTGAAGCTTTCTTT CASSSPLFGRATEAFF
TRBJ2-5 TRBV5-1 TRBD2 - TGCGCCAGCAGCTTGGCGGGGGGAGAGACCCAGTACTTC CASSLAGGETQYF
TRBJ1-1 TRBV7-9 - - TGTGCCAGCAGCTTTTTCTCAGGGACTGAAGCTTTCTTT CASSFFSGTEAFF
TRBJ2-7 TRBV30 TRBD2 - TGTGCCGGCCGACTAGCGGGTACCTCCTACGAGCAGTACTTC CAGRLAGTSYEQYF
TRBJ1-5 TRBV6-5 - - TGTGCCAGCAGGCTTGAGAATCAGCCCCAGCATTTT CASRLENQPQHF
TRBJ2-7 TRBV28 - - TGTGCCAGCAGCACCCCCGCGTCGATCTACGAGCAGTACTTC CASSTPASIYEQYF
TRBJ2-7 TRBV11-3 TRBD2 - TGTGCCAGCAGCAACCGCCTAGCGGAGTTCTCCTACGAGCAGTACTTC CASSNRLAEFSYEQYF